These T cell receptor beta chains were read from a single sample in a study of shared clonotypes between healthy human individuals. Produced via immunoSEQ multiplex PCR; TCRdb's table is partial and in-frame only. The sample shows 2.3 million or so clones, approximately 95% of them seen only once. The sample taken for sequencing was naive CD4+ T cells from PBMCs. The receptors stem from a man younger than 35 in good health. Some clones in this sample may be carry-over from other donors' samples. Each CDR3 is given without its conserved first and last residue.

TRBV18,ASSAAGGAEAF
TRBV10-3,AITEGGYAYGYT
TRBV6-5,ASSYVLGQGLSGYT
TRBV9,ASSVGGRWSTDTQY
TRBV9,ASSVAGSFFYNEQF
TRBV5-1,ASRITTENTEAF
TRBV19,ASSIVGGSAYNEQF
TRBV18,ASSPQSEQY
TRBV5-1,ASSPDSPVGNEQF
TRBV7-9,ASSLNRGPGNQPQH
TRBV27,ASSRQSTDTQY
TRBV6-1,ASSDASVATNEQF
TRBV5-4,ASSLGEVETQY
TRBV5-1,ASSLDTKETQY
TRBV7-6,ASSLWDRGSGEAF
TRBV27,ASSLFGGANIQY
TRBV21-1,ASIILPEGTPYEQY
TRBV27,ASSGLAAPFPDTQY
TRBV12-5,ASGFGESEQY
TRBV5-1,ASSRGGTEAF
TRBV7-3,ASSFQTGAVAGELF
TRBV19,ASRDGGYNEQF
TRBV5-1,ASSLGSSGNTGELF